This record concerns one TCR beta chain sequence. Its antigen is currently unknown. The sample belongs to a study of cytotoxic CD8 clonotypes in ibrutinib-treated CLL. Regarding the study as a whole: Sustained-remission patients were sampled at one set of times and progressing patients at different ones.

TCR beta library input comprised around 2 micrograms of genomic DNA from cryopreserved PBMCs. This table comes from immunoSEQ multiplex PCR, and its TCRdb copy is limited to in-frame clones, with some not included. The table records 330,000 or so clones, 67% of them present only once. V lost 3 bases, J lost 3 bases, and 8 bases lay in between. This CDR3 has 13 amino acids. Germline lookup yields CDR1 KGHSH and CDR2 LQKENI. This clonotype was obtained from a human donor with chronic lymphocytic leukemia. This material consisted of PBMCs, taken after 36 months of ibrutinib treatment. The gene calls are TRBV18 and TRBJ1-1; D gene unclear. CDR3 residues: CASSPAWDTEAFF. For the CDR3, the DNA is TGTGCCAGCTCACCTGCCTGGGACACTGAAGCTTTCTTT. Together with reference TRBV18 and TRBJ1-1, the CDR3 gives the full variable domain: NAGVMQNPRHLVRRRGQEARLRCSPMKGHSHVYWYRQLPEEGLKFMVYLQKENIIDESGMPKERFSAEFPKEGPSILRIQQVVRGDSAAYFCASSPAWDTEAFFGQGTRLTVV.